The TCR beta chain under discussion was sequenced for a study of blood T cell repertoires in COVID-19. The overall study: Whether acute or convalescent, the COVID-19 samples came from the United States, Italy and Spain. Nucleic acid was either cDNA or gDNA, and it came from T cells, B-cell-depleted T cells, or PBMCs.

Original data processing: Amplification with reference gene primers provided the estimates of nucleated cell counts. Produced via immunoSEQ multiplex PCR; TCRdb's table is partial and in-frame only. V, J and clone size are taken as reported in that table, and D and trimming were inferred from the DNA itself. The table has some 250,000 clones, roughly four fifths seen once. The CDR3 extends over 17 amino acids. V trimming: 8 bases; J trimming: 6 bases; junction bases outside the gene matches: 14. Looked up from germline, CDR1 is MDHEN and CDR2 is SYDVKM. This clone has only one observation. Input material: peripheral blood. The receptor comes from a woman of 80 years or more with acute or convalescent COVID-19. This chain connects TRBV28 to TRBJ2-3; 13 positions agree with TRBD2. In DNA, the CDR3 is TGTGCCAGCCCCCCGAGAACTAGCGGGGGGGCAGTGGATACGCAGTATTTT. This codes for CASPPRTSGGAVDTQYF. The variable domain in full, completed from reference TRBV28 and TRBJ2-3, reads DVKVTQSSRYLVKRTGEKVFLECVQDMDHENMFWYRQDPGLGLRLIYFSYDVKMKEKGDIPEGYSVSREKKERFSLILESASTNQTSMYLCASPPRTSGGAVDTQYFGPGTRLTVL.